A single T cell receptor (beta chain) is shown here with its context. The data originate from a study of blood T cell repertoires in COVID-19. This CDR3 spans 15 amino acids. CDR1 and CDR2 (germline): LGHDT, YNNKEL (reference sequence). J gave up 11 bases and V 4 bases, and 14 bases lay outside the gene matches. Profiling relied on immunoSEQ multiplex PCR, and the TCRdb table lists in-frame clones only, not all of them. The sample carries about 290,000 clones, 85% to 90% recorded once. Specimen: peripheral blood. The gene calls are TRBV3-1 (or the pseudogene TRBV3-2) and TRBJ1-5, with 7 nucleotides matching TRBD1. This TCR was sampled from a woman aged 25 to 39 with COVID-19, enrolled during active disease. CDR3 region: CASSPRDSLNVAQHF. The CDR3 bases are TGTGCCAGCAGCCCCCGGGACAGCCTTAATGTAGCCCAGCATTTT.